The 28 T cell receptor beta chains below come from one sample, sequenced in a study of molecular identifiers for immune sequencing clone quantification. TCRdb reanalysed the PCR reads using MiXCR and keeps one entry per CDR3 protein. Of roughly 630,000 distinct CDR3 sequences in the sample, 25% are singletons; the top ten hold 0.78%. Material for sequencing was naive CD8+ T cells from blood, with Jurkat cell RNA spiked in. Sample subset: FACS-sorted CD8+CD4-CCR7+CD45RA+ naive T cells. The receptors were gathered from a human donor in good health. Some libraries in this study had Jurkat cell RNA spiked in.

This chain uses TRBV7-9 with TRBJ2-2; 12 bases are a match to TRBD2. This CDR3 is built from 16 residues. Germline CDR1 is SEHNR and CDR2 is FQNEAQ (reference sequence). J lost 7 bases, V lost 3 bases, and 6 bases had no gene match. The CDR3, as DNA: TGTGCCAGCAGCTTCTCTCTAGCGGGAGGGCTCGGGGAGCTGTTTTTT. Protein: CASSFSLAGGLGELFF. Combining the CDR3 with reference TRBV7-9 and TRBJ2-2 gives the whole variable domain DTGVSQNPRHKITKRGQNVTFRCDPISEHNRLYWYRQTLGQGPEFLTYFQNEAQLEKSRLLSDRFSAERPKGSFSTLEIQRTEQGDSAMYLCASSFSLAGGLGELFFGEGSRLTVL.

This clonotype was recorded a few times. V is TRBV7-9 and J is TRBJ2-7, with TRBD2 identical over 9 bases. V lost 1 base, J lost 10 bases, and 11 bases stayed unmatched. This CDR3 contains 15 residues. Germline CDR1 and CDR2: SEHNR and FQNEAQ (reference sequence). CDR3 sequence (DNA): TGTGCCAGCAGCTTAGGGTTGGGACTAGCACCGAGACAGTACTTC. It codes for CASSLGLGLAPRQYF.

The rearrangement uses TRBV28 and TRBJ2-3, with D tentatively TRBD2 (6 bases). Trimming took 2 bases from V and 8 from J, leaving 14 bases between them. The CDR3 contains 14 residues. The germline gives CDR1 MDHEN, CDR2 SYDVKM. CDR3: CASSLTGAAATQYF. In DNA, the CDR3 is TGTGCCAGCAGTTTAACGGGAGCCGCAGCTACGCAGTATTTT.

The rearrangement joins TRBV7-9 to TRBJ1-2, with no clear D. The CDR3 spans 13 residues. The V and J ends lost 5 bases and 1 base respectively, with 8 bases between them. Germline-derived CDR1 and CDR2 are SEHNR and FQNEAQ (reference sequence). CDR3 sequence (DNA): TGTGCCAGCAGCGAGAGAGATAACTATGGCTACACCTTC. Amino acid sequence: CASSERDNYGYTF.

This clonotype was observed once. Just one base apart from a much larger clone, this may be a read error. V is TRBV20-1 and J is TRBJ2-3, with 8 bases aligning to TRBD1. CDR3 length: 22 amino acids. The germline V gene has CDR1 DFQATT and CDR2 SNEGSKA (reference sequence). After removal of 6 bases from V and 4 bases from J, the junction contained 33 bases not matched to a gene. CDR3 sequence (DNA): TGCAGTGCAACTACCCGGGACAGGTTTCTCACTGGCGACGCGCGGAGAGCAGATACGCAGTATTTT. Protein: CSATTRDRFLTGDARRADTQYF.

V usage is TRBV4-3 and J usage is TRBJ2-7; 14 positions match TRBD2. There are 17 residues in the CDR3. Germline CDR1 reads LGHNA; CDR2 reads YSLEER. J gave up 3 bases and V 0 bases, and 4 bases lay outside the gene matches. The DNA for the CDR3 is TGCGCCAGCAGCCAAGATTTTGGGACTAGCGGGAGCTACGAGCAGTACTTC. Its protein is CASSQDFGTSGSYEQYF.

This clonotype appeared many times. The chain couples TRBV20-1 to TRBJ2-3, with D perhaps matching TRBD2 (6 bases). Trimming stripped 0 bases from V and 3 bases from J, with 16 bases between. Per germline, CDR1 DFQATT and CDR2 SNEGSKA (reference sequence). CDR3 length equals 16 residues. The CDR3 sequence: CSARDQWGESTDTQYF. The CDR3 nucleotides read TGCAGTGCTAGAGATCAGTGGGGGGAGAGTACAGATACGCAGTATTTT.

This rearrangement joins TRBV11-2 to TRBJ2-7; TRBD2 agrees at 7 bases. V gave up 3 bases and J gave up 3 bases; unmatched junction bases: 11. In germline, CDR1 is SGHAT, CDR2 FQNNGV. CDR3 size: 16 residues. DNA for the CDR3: TGTGCCAGCAGCTTTTCCGCCGGGGAGGGCCGCTACGAGCAGTACTTC. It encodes CASSFSAGEGRYEQYF. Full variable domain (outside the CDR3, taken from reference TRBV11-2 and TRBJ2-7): EAGVAQSPRYKIIEKRQSVAFWCNPISGHATLYWYQQILGQGPKLLIQFQNNGVVDDSQLPKDRFSAERLKGVDSTLKIQPAKLEDSAVYLCASSFSAGEGRYEQYFGPGTRLTVT.

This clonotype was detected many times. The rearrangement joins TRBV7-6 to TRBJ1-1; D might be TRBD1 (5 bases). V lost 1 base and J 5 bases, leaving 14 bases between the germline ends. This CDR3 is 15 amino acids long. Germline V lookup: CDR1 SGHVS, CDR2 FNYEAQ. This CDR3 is CASSLGPGLGTEAFF. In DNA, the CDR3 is TGTGCCAGCAGCTTAGGCCCAGGGTTGGGGACTGAAGCTTTCTTT.

The DNA for the CDR3 is TGCAGTGCTAGAGATCCGCTGCTAGCGTACTTCGAGCAGTACTTC. As protein: CSARDPLLAYFEQYF. The gene calls are TRBV20-1 and TRBJ2-7; possibly TRBD2 for D (6 bases). This CDR3 has 15 residues. V was trimmed by 0 bases and J by 6 bases, leaving 18 bases between them. CDR1 is DFQATT, CDR2 SNEGSKA, per germline (reference sequence).

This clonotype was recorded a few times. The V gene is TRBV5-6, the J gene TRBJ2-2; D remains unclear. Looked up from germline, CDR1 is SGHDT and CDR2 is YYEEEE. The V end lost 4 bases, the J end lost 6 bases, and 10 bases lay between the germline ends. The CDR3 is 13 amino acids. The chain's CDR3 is CASSPGAPGELFF. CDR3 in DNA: TGTGCCAGCAGCCCAGGAGCCCCCGGGGAGCTGTTTTTT.

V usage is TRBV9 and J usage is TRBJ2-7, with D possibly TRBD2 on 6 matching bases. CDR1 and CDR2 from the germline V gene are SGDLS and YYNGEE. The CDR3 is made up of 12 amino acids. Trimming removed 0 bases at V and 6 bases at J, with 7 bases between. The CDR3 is CASSVEEGEQYF. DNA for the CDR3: TGTGCCAGCAGCGTAGAGGAGGGCGAGCAGTACTTC.

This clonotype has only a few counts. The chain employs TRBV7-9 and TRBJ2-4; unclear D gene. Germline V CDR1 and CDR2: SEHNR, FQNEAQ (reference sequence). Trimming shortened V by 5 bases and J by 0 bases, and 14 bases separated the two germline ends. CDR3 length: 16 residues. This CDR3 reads CASSVGGTLAKNIQYF. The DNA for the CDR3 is TGTGCCAGCAGCGTCGGTGGTACTCTAGCCAAAAACATTCAGTACTTC.

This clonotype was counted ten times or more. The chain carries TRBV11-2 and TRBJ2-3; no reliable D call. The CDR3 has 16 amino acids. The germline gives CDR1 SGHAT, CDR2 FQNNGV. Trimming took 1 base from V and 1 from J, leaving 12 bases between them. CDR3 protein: CASSLVDFGGTDTQYF. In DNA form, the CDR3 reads TGTGCCAGCAGCTTAGTGGATTTTGGGGGCACAGATACGCAGTATTTT. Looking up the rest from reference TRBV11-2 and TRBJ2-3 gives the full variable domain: EAGVAQSPRYKIIEKRQSVAFWCNPISGHATLYWYQQILGQGPKLLIQFQNNGVVDDSQLPKDRFSAERLKGVDSTLKIQPAKLEDSAVYLCASSLVDFGGTDTQYFGPGTRLTVL.

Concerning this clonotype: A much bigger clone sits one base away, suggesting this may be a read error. Here the CDR3 DNA reads TGCAGTGCTAGAGAAGGGACAGGGGACCTCCACGAGCAGTACTTC. Encoded protein: CSAREGTGDLHEQYF. The J gene is TRBJ2-7, the V gene TRBV20-1; 10 bases agree with TRBD1. Germline V lookup: CDR1 DFQATT, CDR2 SNEGSKA (reference sequence). The CDR3 is 15 residues long. The V segment lost 0 bases and the J segment 5 bases; nucleotides outside the gene matches: 7.

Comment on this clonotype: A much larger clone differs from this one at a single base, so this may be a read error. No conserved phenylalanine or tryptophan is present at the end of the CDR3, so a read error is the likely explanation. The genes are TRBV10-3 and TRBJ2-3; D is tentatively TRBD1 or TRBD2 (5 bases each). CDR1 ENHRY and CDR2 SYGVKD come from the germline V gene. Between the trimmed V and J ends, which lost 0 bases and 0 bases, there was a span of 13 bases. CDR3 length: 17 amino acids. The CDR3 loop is CAISESKLGVSTDTQYY. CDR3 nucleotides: TGTGCCATCAGTGAGTCGAAACTAGGGGTGAGCACAGATACGCAGTATTAT.

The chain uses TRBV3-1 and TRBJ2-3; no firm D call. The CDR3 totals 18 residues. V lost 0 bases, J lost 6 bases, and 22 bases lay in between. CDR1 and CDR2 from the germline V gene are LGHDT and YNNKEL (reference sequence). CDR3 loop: CASSQDAWSWRGADTQYF. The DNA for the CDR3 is TGTGCCAGCAGCCAAGACGCCTGGAGTTGGAGAGGAGCTGATACGCAGTATTTT.

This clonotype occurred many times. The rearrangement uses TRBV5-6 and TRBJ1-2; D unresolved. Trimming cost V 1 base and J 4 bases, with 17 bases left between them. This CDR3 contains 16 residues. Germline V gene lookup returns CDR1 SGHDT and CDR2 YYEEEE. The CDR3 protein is CASSLWRSSYSYGYTF. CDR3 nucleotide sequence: TGTGCCAGCAGCTTGTGGCGATCCTCATACAGCTATGGCTACACCTTC.

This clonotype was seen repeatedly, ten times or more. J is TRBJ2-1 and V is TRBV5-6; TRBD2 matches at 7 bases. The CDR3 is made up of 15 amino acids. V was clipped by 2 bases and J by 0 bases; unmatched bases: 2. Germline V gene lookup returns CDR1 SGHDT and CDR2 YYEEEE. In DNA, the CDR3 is TGTGCCAGCAGCTTTGGCGGGAGCTCCTACAATGAGCAGTTCTTC. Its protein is CASSFGGSSYNEQFF. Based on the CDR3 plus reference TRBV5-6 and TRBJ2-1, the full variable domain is DAGVTQSPTHLIKTRGQQVTLRCSPKSGHDTVSWYQQALGQGPQFIFQYYEEEERQRGNFPDRFSGHQFPNYSSELNVNALLLGDSALYLCASSFGGSSYNEQFFGPGTRLTVL.

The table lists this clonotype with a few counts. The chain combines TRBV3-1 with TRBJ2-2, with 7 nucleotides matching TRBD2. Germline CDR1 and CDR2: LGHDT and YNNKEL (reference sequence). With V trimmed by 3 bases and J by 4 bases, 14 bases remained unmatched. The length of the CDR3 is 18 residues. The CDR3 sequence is CASSQTAFGEGVTGELFF. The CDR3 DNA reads TGTGCCAGCAGCCAGACTGCTTTCGGGGAGGGTGTCACCGGGGAGCTGTTTTTT.

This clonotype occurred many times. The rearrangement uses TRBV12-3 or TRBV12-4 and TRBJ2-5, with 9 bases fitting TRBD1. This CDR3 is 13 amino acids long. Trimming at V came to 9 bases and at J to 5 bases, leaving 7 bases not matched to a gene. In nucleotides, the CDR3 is TGTGCCAGTACAGGGGGCGCAGAGGAGACCCAGTACTTC. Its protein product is CASTGGAEETQYF.

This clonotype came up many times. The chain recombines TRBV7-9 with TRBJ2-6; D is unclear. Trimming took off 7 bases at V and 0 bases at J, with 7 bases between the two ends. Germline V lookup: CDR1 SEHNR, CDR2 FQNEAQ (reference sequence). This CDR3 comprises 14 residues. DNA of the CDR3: TGTGCCAGCACACCGAGCTCTGGGGCCAACGTCCTGACTTTC. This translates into CASTPSSGANVLTF.

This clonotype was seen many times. CDR3 DNA sequence: TGTGCCAGCAGCCCCGACGGACGGGAAATTTACGAGCAGTACTTC. Amino acids: CASSPDGREIYEQYF. The chain uses TRBV7-9 and TRBJ2-7; TRBD2 is a possible D gene (5 bases). V dropped 5 bases and J dropped 4 bases, with 18 bases sitting between them. The CDR3 contains 15 residues. The germline V gene has CDR1 SEHNR and CDR2 FQNEAQ (reference sequence). Filled out from reference TRBV7-9 and TRBJ2-7, the complete variable domain reads DTGVSQNPRHKITKRGQNVTFRCDPISEHNRLYWYRQTLGQGPEFLTYFQNEAQLEKSRLLSDRFSAERPKGSFSTLEIQRTEQGDSAMYLCASSPDGREIYEQYFGPGTRLTVT.

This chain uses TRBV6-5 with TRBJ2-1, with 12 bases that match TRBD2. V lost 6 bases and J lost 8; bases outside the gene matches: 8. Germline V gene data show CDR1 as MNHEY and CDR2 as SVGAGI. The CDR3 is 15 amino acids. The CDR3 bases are TGTGCCAGCAGGCTACTAGCGGGGGGAAGGGATGAGCAGTTCTTC. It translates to CASRLLAGGRDEQFF.

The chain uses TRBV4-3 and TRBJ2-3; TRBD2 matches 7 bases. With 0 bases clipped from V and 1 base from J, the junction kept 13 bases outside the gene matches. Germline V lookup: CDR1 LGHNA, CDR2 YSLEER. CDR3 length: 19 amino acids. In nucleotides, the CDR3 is TGCGCCAGCAGCCAAGATCGGTTTGGGGGGGTGGGGGGCACAGATACGCAGTATTTT. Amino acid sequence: CASSQDRFGGVGGTDTQYF.

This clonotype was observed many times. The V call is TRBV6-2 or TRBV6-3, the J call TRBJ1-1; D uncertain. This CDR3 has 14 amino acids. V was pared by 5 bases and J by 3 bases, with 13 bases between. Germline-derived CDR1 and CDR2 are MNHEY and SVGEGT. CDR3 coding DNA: TGTGCCAGCAGTCTCACTATCACCTACACTGAAGCTTTCTTT. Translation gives CASSLTITYTEAFF.

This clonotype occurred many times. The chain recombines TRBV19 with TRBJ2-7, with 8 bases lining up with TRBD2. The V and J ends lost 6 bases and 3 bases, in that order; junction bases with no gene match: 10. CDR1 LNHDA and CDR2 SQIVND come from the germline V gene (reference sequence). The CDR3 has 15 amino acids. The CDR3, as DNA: TGTGCCAGTAGGGCTGGACCGGGAGGGCGCTACGAGCAGTACTTC. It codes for CASRAGPGGRYEQYF. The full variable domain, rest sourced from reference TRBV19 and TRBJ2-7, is DGGITQSPKYLFRKEGQNVTLSCEQNLNHDAMYWYRQDPGQGLRLIYYSQIVNDFQKGDIAEGYSVSREKKESFPLTVTSAQKNPTAFYLCASRAGPGGRYEQYFGPGTRLTVT.

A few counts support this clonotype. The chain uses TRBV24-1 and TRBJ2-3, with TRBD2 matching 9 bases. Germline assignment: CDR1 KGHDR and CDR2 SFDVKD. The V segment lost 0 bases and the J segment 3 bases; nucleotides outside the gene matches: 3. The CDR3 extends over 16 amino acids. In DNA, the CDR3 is TGTGCCACCAGTGATTTGTCTAGCGGGAAGACAGATACGCAGTATTTT. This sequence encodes CATSDLSSGKTDTQYF.